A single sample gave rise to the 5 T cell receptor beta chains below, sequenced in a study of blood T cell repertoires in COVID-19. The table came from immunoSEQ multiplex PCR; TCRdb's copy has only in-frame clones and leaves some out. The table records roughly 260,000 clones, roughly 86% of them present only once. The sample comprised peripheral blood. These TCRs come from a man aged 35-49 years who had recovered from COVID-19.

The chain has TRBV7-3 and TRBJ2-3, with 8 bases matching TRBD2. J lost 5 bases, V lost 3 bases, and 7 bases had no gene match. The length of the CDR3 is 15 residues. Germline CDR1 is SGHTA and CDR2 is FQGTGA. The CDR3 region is CASSFGPGLGDTQYF. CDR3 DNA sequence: TGTGCCAGCAGCTTCGGTCCGGGACTAGGAGATACGCAGTATTTT.

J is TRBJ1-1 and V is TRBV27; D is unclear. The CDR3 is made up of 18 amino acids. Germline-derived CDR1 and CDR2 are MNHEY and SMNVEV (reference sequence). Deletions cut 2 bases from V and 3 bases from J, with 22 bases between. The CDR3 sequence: CASSLTVGWGGGHTEAFF. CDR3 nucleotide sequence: TGTGCCAGCAGTTTAACGGTCGGGTGGGGAGGAGGGCACACTGAAGCTTTCTTT.

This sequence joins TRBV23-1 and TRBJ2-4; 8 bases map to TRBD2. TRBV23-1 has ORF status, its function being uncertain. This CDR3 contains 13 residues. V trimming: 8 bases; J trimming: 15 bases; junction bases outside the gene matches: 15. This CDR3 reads CASCPGLAGLRYF. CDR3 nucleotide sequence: TGCGCCAGCTGCCCAGGACTAGCCGGTCTCAGGTACTTC.

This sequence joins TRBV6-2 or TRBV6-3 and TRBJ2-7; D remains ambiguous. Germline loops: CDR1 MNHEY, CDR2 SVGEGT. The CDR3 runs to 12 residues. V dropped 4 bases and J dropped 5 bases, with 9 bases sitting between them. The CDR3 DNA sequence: TGTGCCAGCAGTTGGGCCTTCAACGAGCAGTACTTC. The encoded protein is CASSWAFNEQYF.

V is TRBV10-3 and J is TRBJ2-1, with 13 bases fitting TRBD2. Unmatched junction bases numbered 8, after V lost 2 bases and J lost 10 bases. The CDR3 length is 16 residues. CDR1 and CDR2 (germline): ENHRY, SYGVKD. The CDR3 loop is CAISEPGLAGVGEQFF. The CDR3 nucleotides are TGTGCCATCAGTGAGCCCGGACTAGCGGGAGTGGGCGAGCAGTTCTTC.